This T cell receptor beta chain was identified during a study of T cell responses to AZD1222 COVID-19 vaccine. Study-wide findings and caveats: An increase in Spike-specific TCR breadth and depth was observed after two AZD1222 doses. Baseline antibody screening turned up just a handful of seropositive AZD1222 recipients.

For this clone: Its antigen is unknown.

Clones were read by immunoSEQ multiplex PCR, and TCRdb kept only the in-frame ones, dropping some. The table records over 100,000 clones, about nine tenths of them present only once. This TCR came from an adult in good health. Sequencing used peripheral blood, obtained on day 0 of AZD1222 vaccination.

The CDR3 region is CASSLTTDGYTF. In DNA form, the CDR3 reads TGCGCCAGCAGCTTGACGACAGATGGCTACACCTTC. The chain couples TRBV5-1 to TRBJ1-2; D possibly corresponds to TRBD1 (5 bases). Germline CDR1 is SGHRS and CDR2 is YFSETQ. The CDR3 has 12 residues. Trimming took off 1 base at V and 6 bases at J, with 7 bases between the two ends. Combining the CDR3 with reference TRBV5-1 and TRBJ1-2 gives the whole variable domain KAGVTQTPRYLIKTRGQQVTLSCSPISGHRSVSWYQQTPGQGLQFLFEYFSETQRNKGNFPGRFSGRQFSNSRSEMNVSTLELGDSALYLCASSLTTDGYTFGSGTRLTVV.